One sample yielded the 30 T cell receptor beta chains listed below, sequenced in a study of vaccination effects on CD4 cells after COVID-19. Data came from immunoSEQ multiplex PCR; TCRdb stores just in-frame clones and leaves some out. The sample consists of under 50,000 clones, around four fifths of them appearing once. The authors isolated CD4+ T cells after nine to eleven days of culture. Their antigens remain unidentified. The source material was CD4+ T cells from PBMCs cultured without peptide, sampled before COVID-19 vaccination. The receptors here all came from a human donor who had a prior SARS-CoV-2 infection.

DNA for the CDR3: TGTGCCACCAGTGATTCCGGCCTGATGAACACTGAAGCTTTCTTT. Its protein product is CATSDSGLMNTEAFF. The genes are TRBV24-1 and TRBJ1-1; D remains unclear. Trimming removed 2 bases from V and 0 bases from J, with 9 bases in between. CDR3 length: 15 amino acids. Germline CDR1 and CDR2: KGHDR and SFDVKD.

This clone was seen more than once but under ten times. The chain has TRBV13 and TRBJ2-1; 7 bases are shared with TRBD2. The trim removed 5 bases at V and 7 bases at J, leaving 14 bases unmatched. The CDR3 runs 16 residues. CDR1 PRHDT and CDR2 FYEKMQ come from the germline V gene (reference sequence). The DNA for the CDR3 is TGTGCCAGCAGCGAGTCGGGGTGGAGCGGGACGAATGAGCAGTTCTTC. Translated: CASSESGWSGTNEQFF.

The J gene is TRBJ2-7, the V gene TRBV21-1; the table names TRBD1, a call not compared with the DNA. TRBV21-1 constitutes a pseudogene. The CDR3 has 16 residues. The CDR3 region is CASSKFHREGSYEQYF. The DNA for the CDR3 is TGTGCCAGCAGCAAATTTCACAGGGAAGGGTCCTACGAGCAGTACTTC.

V gene TRBV6-6 combines with J gene TRBJ2-1; possibly TRBD2 for D (6 bases). With 10 bases removed from V and 7 bases from J, the gap between germline ends came to 23 bases. Germline assignment: CDR1 MNHNY and CDR2 SVGAGI (reference sequence). The CDR3 has 15 residues. The CDR3 spells CATGTGGSVSNEQFF. CDR3 nucleotides: TGTGCCACTGGGACTGGGGGGAGCGTGTCGAATGAGCAGTTCTTC.

The chain couples TRBV11-2 to TRBJ2-2; D ambiguous. CDR1 SGHAT and CDR2 FQNNGV come from the germline V gene. Trimming left V 3 bases short and J 5 bases short, with 10 bases between. The CDR3 is 14 residues long. DNA for the CDR3: TGTGCCAGCAGCTTCCCATCGTGGACCGGGGAGCTGTTTTTT. Encoded protein: CASSFPSWTGELFF.

The chain uses TRBV2 and TRBJ1-1; 7 bases map to TRBD1. The V segment lost 6 bases and the J segment 0 bases; nucleotides outside the gene matches: 10. Germline V lookup: CDR1 SNHLY, CDR2 FYNNEI. This CDR3 has 16 amino acids. The CDR3 spells CASRASGGWVNTEAFF. The CDR3 coding sequence is TGTGCCAGCAGGGCCTCAGGGGGTTGGGTGAACACTGAAGCTTTCTTT.

The chain links TRBV18 to TRBJ2-5; 9 positions agree with TRBD2. V trimming: 6 bases; J trimming: 2 bases; junction bases outside the gene matches: 4. Per the germline V gene, CDR1 is KGHSH and CDR2 is LQKENI. This CDR3 contains 14 residues. The CDR3 spells CASSPTSGQETQYF. DNA of the CDR3: TGTGCCAGCTCCCCGACTAGCGGACAAGAGACCCAGTACTTC.

The chain links TRBV7-2 to TRBJ2-7; no clear D gene. The CDR3 loop spans 15 amino acids. Trimming removed 0 bases from V and 3 bases from J, with 12 bases in between. The germline V gene has CDR1 SGHTA and CDR2 FQGNSA. The CDR3 coding sequence is TGTGCCAGCAGCTTAGCGCTTGACACAAACTACGAGCAGTACTTC. Its translation: CASSLALDTNYEQYF.

This sequence joins TRBV19 and TRBJ2-1, with 7 nucleotides matching TRBD2. The CDR3 length is 16 residues. Germline CDR1 is LNHDA and CDR2 is SQIVND (reference sequence). Trimming cost V 2 bases and J 5 bases; bases outside gene matches: 9. CDR3 sequence: CASSISPSGLNNEQFF. The CDR3 DNA reads TGTGCCAGTAGTATATCGCCTAGCGGTCTAAACAATGAGCAGTTCTTC.

This clone was detected only a few times. The rearrangement uses TRBV5-4 and TRBJ2-3; D perhaps matches TRBD1 (6 bases). Per germline, CDR1 SGHNT and CDR2 YYREEE (reference sequence). The CDR3 has 15 amino acids. Deletions cut 1 base from V and 4 bases from J, with 13 bases between. The CDR3 loop is CASSLRYRVADTQYF. CDR3 DNA sequence: TGTGCCAGCAGCTTGAGGTACAGGGTAGCAGATACGCAGTATTTT.

This clone was observed at least ten times. V usage is TRBV5-5 and J usage is TRBJ1-3; D ambiguous. The CDR3 has 15 residues. V gave up 4 bases and J gave up 0 bases, with 11 bases separating them. Per the germline V gene, CDR1 is SGHKS and CDR2 is YYEKEE (reference sequence). CDR3: CASSQDGYSGNTIYF. CDR3 sequence (DNA): TGTGCCAGCAGCCAGGACGGCTACTCTGGAAACACCATATATTTT.

The chain recombines TRBV19 with TRBJ2-1; 10 bases are shared with TRBD2. Germline CDR1 LNHDA, CDR2 SQIVND (reference sequence). The V segment lost 3 bases and the J segment 10 bases; nucleotides outside the gene matches: 12. CDR3 length: 16 residues. DNA for the CDR3: TGTGCCAGTAGTATGCGGAGCAGCGGGAGGGCGGGAGAGCAGTTCTTC. This sequence encodes CASSMRSSGRAGEQFF.

The chain employs TRBV28 and TRBJ1-1; D is uncertain. Germline loops: CDR1 MDHEN, CDR2 SYDVKM. The CDR3 has 17 residues. V dropped 5 bases and J dropped 1 base, with 20 bases sitting between them. In DNA form, the CDR3 reads TGTGCCAGCAGTCCCCTAGAATCCTGGCCCGGGAACACTGAAGCTTTCTTT. Encoded protein: CASSPLESWPGNTEAFF.

The chain uses TRBV18 and TRBJ1-3; D remains unclear. This CDR3 is built from 16 residues. The V and J ends lost 2 bases and 0 bases respectively, with 11 bases between them. From germline, CDR1 is KGHSH and CDR2 LQKENI. CDR3 protein: CASSPSGVDSGNTIYF. The CDR3, as DNA: TGTGCCAGCTCACCAAGCGGCGTGGACTCTGGAAACACCATATATTTT.

The chain uses TRBV5-1 and TRBJ2-7; 13 bases are shared with TRBD2. This CDR3 is built from 15 residues. V lost 6 bases and J lost 4; bases outside the gene matches: 7. Germline CDR1 reads SGHRS; CDR2 reads YFSETQ. CDR3 amino acids: CASNPMGLAGYEQYF. CDR3 nucleotide sequence: TGCGCCAGCAATCCCATGGGACTAGCGGGATACGAGCAGTACTTC.

This clone has a count of ten or more. The gene calls are TRBV12-5 and TRBJ2-1; 7 nucleotides align to TRBD2. Germline trimming cut 0 bases from V and 15 bases from J; bases unmatched to any gene: 8. The germline V gene encodes CDR1 LGHNT and CDR2 FRNRAP. The CDR3 totals 13 residues. The CDR3 coding sequence is TGTGCTAGTGGTTTGGTGGGAGGGTTGGCCCCGTTCTTC. It translates to CASGLVGGLAPFF.

This chain joins TRBV7-9 and TRBJ2-1; 7 nucleotides align to TRBD1. The CDR3 length is 14 residues. Trimming cost V 4 bases and J 5 bases; bases outside gene matches: 5. In germline, CDR1 is SEHNR, CDR2 FQNEAQ (reference sequence). This CDR3 reads CASSSGTGDNEQFF. CDR3 bases: TGTGCCAGCAGCTCCGGAACAGGGGACAATGAGCAGTTCTTC.

The chain joins TRBV5-1 to TRBJ2-1; no clear D. Trimming cost V 3 bases and J 9 bases, with 13 bases left between them. This CDR3 spans 13 amino acids. Germline loops: CDR1 SGHRS, CDR2 YFSETQ. DNA for the CDR3: TGCGCCAGCAGCTCACCGTGGGCTGGTGAGCAGTTCTTC. It translates to CASSSPWAGEQFF. Full variable domain (remainder filled in from reference TRBV5-1 and TRBJ2-1): KAGVTQTPRYLIKTRGQQVTLSCSPISGHRSVSWYQQTPGQGLQFLFEYFSETQRNKGNFPGRFSGRQFSNSRSEMNVSTLELGDSALYLCASSSPWAGEQFFGPGTRLTVL.

The chain joins TRBV5-4 to TRBJ1-2; D is unclear. The germline V gene has CDR1 SGHNT and CDR2 YYREEE (reference sequence). V was shortened by 3 bases and J by 7 bases, with 16 bases between the two germline ends. This CDR3 is 14 amino acids long. Here the CDR3 DNA reads TGTGCCAGCAGCTCTAACACCGAACCCAGTGGCTACACCTTC. Residues: CASSSNTEPSGYTF.

A single count supports this clone. This chain connects TRBV5-6 to TRBJ2-7; the match to TRBD2 covers 12 bases. From germline, CDR1 is SGHDT and CDR2 YYEEEE. V trimming: 0 bases; J trimming: 3 bases; junction bases outside the gene matches: 4. The CDR3 sequence is 16 residues long. For the CDR3, the DNA is TGTGCCAGCAGCTTGGGCCCGGGACTAGCGGGCTACGAGCAGTACTTC. Encoded protein: CASSLGPGLAGYEQYF.

This clone appeared a few times. The CDR3 bases are TGTGCCAGCAGCTCTATGAACACCGGGGAGCTGTTTTTT. It translates to CASSSMNTGELFF. This chain joins TRBV7-8 and TRBJ2-2; D remains unclear. Germline V gene lookup returns CDR1 SGHVS and CDR2 FQNEAQ. The CDR3 is made up of 13 amino acids. Trimming took off 4 bases at V and 1 base at J, with 4 bases between the two ends. Based on the CDR3 plus reference TRBV7-8 and TRBJ2-2, the full variable domain is GAGVSQSPRYKVAKRGQDVALRCDPISGHVSLFWYQQALGQGPEFLTYFQNEAQLDKSGLPSDRFFAERPEGSVSTLKIQRTQQEDSAVYLCASSSMNTGELFFGEGSRLTVL.

The chain joins TRBV18 to TRBJ1-1; perhaps TRBD1 as D (5 bases). Germline CDR1 reads KGHSH; CDR2 reads LQKENI. Trimming pared 3 bases from V and 0 bases from J, leaving 11 bases between. The CDR3 is made up of 15 amino acids. CDR3 region: CASSPRTGVNTEAFF. CDR3 in DNA: TGTGCCAGCTCACCTAGGACGGGGGTGAACACTGAAGCTTTCTTT.

V and J are TRBV11-3 and TRBJ2-7; D gene ambiguous. V gave up 3 bases and J gave up 5 bases, with 11 bases separating them. Germline V gene sequence: CDR1 SGHNT, CDR2 YENEEA. The CDR3 totals 13 residues. CDR3 nucleotide sequence: TGTGCCAGCAGCTTGGGCGGACCTGACGAGCAGTACTTC. It specifies CASSLGGPDEQYF.

The V call is TRBV19, the J call TRBJ2-7; maybe TRBD2 (5 bases). The V and J ends lost 3 bases and 4 bases respectively, with 10 bases between them. This CDR3 spans 13 amino acids. In germline, CDR1 is LNHDA, CDR2 SQIVND (reference sequence). For the CDR3, the DNA is TGTGCCAGTAGTATCGAGGGTGGATACGAGCAGTACTTC. It specifies CASSIEGGYEQYF. The full variable domain, completed using reference TRBV19 and TRBJ2-7, is DGGITQSPKYLFRKEGQNVTLSCEQNLNHDAMYWYRQDPGQGLRLIYYSQIVNDFQKGDIAEGYSVSREKKESFPLTVTSAQKNPTAFYLCASSIEGGYEQYFGPGTRLTVT.

This clone turned up a few times. This sequence joins TRBV5-1 and TRBJ2-1; D possibly corresponds to TRBD1 (6 bases). The CDR3 consists of 15 residues. Per the germline V gene, CDR1 is SGHRS and CDR2 is YFSETQ. Trimming shortened V by 4 bases and J by 8 bases, and 19 bases separated the two germline ends. The CDR3 reads CASSPSPHQGYEQFF. CDR3 bases: TGCGCCAGCAGCCCCAGCCCCCACCAGGGGTATGAGCAGTTCTTC.

This clone was seen more than once but under ten times. The genes are TRBV19 and TRBJ1-3; D is possibly TRBD1 (6 bases). Per the germline V gene, CDR1 is LNHDA and CDR2 is SQIVND (reference sequence). Between the trimmed V and J ends, which lost 4 bases and 0 bases, there was a span of 10 bases. The CDR3 is 15 amino acids. The CDR3 sequence: CASSKDRYSGNTIYF. CDR3 coding DNA: TGTGCCAGTAGTAAGGACAGATACTCTGGAAACACCATATATTTT. The whole variable domain, remainder taken from reference TRBV19 and TRBJ1-3, is DGGITQSPKYLFRKEGQNVTLSCEQNLNHDAMYWYRQDPGQGLRLIYYSQIVNDFQKGDIAEGYSVSREKKESFPLTVTSAQKNPTAFYLCASSKDRYSGNTIYFGEGSWLTVV.

The chain links TRBV30 to TRBJ1-2; D is uncertain. The germline V gene encodes CDR1 GTSNPN and CDR2 SVGIG (reference sequence). The CDR3 totals 12 residues. The V and J ends lost 8 bases and 3 bases respectively, with 13 bases between them. The CDR3, as DNA: TGTGCCCATGAGAGGGAATACTATGGCTACACCTTC. It translates to CAHEREYYGYTF.

This clone was observed once. This chain uses TRBV4-1 with TRBJ2-1; unclear D gene. The CDR3 runs to 15 residues. Germline V gene data show CDR1 as MGHRA and CDR2 as YSYEKL. Trimming left V 3 bases short and J 2 bases short, with 11 bases between. CDR3: CASSQAVNPYNEQFF. CDR3 nucleotides: TGCGCCAGCAGCCAGGCAGTTAACCCCTACAATGAGCAGTTCTTC.

This clone was counted only a few times. The chain recombines TRBV2 with TRBJ2-2; TRBD2 agrees at 10 bases. This CDR3 contains 16 residues. CDR1 is SNHLY and CDR2 is FYNNEI in the germline V gene. The V and J ends lost 1 base and 7 bases, in that order; junction bases with no gene match: 6. The CDR3 DNA follows: TGTGCCAGCAGTGAAGTTCCTAGCGGGGGTGGCGGGGAGCTGTTTTTT. This gives the protein CASSEVPSGGGGELFF.

The genes are TRBV5-1 and TRBJ2-2; no definite D call. The CDR3 sequence is 17 residues long. The germline V gene has CDR1 SGHRS and CDR2 YFSETQ. V lost 0 bases and J lost 4, with 16 bases in between. In DNA, the CDR3 is TGCGCCAGCAGCTTGGATTACTCCGGCGGTGGCACCGGGGAGCTGTTTTTT. This encodes CASSLDYSGGGTGELFF.